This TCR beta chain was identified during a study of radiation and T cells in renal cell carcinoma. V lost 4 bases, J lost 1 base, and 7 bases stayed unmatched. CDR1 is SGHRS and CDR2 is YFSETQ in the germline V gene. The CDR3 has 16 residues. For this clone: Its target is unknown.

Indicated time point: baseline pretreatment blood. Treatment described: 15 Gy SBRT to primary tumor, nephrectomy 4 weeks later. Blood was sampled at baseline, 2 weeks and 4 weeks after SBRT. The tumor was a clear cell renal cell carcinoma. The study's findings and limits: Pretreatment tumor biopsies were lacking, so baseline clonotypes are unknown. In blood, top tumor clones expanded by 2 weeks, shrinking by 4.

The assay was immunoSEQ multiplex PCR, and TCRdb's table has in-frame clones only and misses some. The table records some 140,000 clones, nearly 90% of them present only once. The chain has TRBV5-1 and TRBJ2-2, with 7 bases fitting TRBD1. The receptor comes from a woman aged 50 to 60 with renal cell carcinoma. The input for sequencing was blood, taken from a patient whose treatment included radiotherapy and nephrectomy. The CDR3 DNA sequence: TGCGCCAGCAGCCTCAGACAGGGCCGGAACACCGGGGAGCTGTTTTTT. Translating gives CASSLRQGRNTGELFF.